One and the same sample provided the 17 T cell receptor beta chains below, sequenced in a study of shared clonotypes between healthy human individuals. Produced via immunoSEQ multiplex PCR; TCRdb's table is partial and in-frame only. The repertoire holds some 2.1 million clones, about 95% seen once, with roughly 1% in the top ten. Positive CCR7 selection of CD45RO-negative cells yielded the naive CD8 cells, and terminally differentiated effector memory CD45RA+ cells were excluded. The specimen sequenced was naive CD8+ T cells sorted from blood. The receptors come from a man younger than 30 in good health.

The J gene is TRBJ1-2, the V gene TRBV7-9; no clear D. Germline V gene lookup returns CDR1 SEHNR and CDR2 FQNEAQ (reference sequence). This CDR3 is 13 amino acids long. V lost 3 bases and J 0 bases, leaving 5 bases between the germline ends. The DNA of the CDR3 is TGTGCCAGCAGCTTCGGGGCTAACTATGGCTACACCTTC. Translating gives CASSFGANYGYTF.

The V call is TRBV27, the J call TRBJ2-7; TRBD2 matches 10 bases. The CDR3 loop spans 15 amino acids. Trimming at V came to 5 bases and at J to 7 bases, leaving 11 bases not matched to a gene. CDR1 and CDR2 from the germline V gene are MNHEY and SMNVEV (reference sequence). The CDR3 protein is CASSLTSGLVEEQYF. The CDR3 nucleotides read TGTGCCAGCAGTCTGACTAGCGGGCTCGTGGAGGAGCAGTACTTC.

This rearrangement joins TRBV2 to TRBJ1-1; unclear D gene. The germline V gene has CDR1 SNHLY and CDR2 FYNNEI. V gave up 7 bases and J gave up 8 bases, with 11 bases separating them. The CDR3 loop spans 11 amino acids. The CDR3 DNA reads TGTGCCAGCATGGTAGTGAGGGAAGCTTTCTTT. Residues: CASMVVREAFF.

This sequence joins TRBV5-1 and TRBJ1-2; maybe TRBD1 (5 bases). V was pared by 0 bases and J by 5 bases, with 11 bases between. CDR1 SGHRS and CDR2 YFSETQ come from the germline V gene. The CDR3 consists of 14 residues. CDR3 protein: CASSLEPPGYGYTF. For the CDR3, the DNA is TGCGCCAGCAGCTTGGAACCCCCAGGGTATGGCTACACCTTC.

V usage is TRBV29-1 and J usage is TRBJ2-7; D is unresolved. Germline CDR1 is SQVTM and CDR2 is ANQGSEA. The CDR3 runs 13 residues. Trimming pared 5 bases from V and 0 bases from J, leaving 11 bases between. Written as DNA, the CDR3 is TGCAGCGTTCGAGAAGGCAGCTCCTACGAGCAGTACTTC. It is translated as CSVREGSSYEQYF.

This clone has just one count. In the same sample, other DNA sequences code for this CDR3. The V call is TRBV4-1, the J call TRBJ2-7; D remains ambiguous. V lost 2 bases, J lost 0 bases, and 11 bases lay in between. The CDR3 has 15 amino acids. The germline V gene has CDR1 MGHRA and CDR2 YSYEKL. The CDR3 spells CASSQSPGGSYEQYF. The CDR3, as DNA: TGCGCCAGCAGCCAAAGCCCGGGTGGCTCCTACGAGCAGTACTTC.

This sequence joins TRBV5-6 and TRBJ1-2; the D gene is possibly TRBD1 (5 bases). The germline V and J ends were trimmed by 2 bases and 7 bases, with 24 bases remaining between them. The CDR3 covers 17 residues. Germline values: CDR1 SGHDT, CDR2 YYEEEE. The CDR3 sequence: CASSFSDKGPIGAGYTF. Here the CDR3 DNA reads TGTGCCAGCAGCTTCTCGGATAAAGGCCCAATCGGGGCTGGCTACACCTTC.

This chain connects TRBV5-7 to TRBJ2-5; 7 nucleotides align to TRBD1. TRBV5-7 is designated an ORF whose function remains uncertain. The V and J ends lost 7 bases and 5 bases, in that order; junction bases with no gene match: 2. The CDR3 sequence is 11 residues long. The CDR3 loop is CASDRVETQYF. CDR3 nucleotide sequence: TGTGCCAGCGACAGGGTTGAGACCCAGTACTTC.

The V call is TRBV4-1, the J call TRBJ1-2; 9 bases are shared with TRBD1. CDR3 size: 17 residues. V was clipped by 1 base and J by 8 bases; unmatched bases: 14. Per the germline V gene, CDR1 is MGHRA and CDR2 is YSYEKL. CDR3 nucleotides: TGCGCCAGCAGCCAAGCCTTAGCCATGAGGACAGGGGTAGGCTACACCTTC. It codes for CASSQALAMRTGVGYTF.

The CDR3 nucleotides are TGCGCCAGCAGTGAGTCCGGGACAGGATCCTACGAGCAGTACTTC. Amino acids: CASSESGTGSYEQYF. The chain combines TRBV10-1 with TRBJ2-7; 8 bases agree with TRBD1. J was trimmed by 1 base and V by 0 bases; bases with no gene match: 2. The CDR3 is 15 amino acids. Germline V gene data show CDR1 as WNHNN and CDR2 as SYGVQD (reference sequence).

DNA for the CDR3: TGCGCCAGCAGCCAAGAGACTAGTCGGTTTGACGAGCAGTACTTC. Protein product: CASSQETSRFDEQYF. The V gene is TRBV4-3, the J gene TRBJ2-7, with a weak D call TRBD2 (6 bases). This CDR3 is built from 15 residues. Germline CDR1 and CDR2: LGHNA and YSLEER. Between the trimmed V and J ends, which lost 0 bases and 5 bases, there was a span of 14 bases.

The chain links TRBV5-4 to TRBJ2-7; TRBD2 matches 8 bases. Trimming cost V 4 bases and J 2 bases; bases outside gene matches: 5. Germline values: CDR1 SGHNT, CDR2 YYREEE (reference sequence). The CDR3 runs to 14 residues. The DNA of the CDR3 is TGTGCCAGCAGCCCCGCGGGAGGCACCTACGAGCAGTACTTC. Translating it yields CASSPAGGTYEQYF.

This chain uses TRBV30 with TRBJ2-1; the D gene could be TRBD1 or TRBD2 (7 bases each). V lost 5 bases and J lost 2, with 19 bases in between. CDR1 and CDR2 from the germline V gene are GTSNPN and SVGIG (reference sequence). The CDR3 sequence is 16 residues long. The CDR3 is CAWGTDAGDPYNEQFF. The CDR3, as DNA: TGTGCCTGGGGGACAGACGCGGGGGACCCCTACAATGAGCAGTTCTTC.

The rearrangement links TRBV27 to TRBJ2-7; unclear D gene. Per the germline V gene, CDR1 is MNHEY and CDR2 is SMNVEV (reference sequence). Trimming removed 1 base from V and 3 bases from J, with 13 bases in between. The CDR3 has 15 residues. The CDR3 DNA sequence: TGTGCCAGCAGTTTATTTCTCGGATCCGGCTACGAGCAGTACTTC. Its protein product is CASSLFLGSGYEQYF.

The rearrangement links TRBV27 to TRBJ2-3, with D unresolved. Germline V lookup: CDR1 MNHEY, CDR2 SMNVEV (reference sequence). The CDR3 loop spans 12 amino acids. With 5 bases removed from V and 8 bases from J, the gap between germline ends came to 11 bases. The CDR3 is CASSPRPGTQYF. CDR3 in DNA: TGTGCCAGCAGTCCCCGACCGGGTACGCAGTATTTT.

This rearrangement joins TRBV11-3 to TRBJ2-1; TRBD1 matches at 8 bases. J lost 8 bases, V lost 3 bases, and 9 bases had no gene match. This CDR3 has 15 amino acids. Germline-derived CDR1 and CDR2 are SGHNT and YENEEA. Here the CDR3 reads CASSFFGTGQDEQFF. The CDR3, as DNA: TGTGCCAGCAGCTTCTTTGGGACAGGTCAGGATGAGCAGTTCTTC. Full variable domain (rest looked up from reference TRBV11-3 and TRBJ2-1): EAGVVQSPRYKIIEKKQPVAFWCNPISGHNTLYWYLQNLGQGPELLIRYENEEAVDDSQLPKDRFSAERLKGVDSTLKIQPAELGDSAVYLCASSFFGTGQDEQFFGPGTRLTVL.

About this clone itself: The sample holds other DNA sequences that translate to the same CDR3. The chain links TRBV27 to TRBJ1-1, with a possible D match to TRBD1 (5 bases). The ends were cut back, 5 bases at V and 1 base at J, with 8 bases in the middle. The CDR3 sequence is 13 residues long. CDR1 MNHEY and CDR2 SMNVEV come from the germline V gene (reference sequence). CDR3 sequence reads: CASSQGRNTEAFF. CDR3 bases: TGTGCCAGCAGTCAGGGAAGGAACACTGAAGCTTTCTTT.